This T cell receptor beta chain was documented in a study of shared T cell receptors in the human thymus. Sequencing used immunoSEQ multiplex PCR; TCRdb keeps in-frame clones, though not all of them. The sample lists hundreds of thousands of clones, roughly 94% seen once, with approximately 0.02% in the top ten. The CDR3 totals 17 residues. Unmatched junction bases numbered 13, after V lost 3 bases and J lost 6 bases. CDR1 is LNHDA, CDR2 SQIVND, per germline (reference sequence). The V and J genes are TRBV19 and TRBJ2-1; 8 bases agree with TRBD2. The sequenced material came from thymocytes. The receptor's source is a human donor. CDR3: CASSMPPASGSRNEQFF. DNA of the CDR3: TGTGCCAGTAGTATGCCCCCTGCAAGCGGGAGCCGCAATGAGCAGTTCTTC.